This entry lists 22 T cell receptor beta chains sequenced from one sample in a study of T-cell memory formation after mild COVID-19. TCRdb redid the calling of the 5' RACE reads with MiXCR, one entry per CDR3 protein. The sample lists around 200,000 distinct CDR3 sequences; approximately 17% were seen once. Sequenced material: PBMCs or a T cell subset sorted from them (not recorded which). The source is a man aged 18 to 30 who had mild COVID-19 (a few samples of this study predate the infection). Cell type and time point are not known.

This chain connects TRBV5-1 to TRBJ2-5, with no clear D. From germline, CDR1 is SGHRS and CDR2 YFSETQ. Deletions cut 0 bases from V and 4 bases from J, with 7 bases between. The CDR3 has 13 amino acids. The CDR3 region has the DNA TGCGCCAGCAGCTTGGTACCACGAGAGACCCAGTACTTC. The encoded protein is CASSLVPRETQYF.

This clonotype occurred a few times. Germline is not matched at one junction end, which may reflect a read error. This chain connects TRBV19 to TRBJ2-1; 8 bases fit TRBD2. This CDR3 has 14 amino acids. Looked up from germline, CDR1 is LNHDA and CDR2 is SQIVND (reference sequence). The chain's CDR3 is CASSVEAGVSEQFF. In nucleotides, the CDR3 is TGTGCCAGTAGTGTAGAAGCGGGGGTCAGTGAGCAGTTCTTC. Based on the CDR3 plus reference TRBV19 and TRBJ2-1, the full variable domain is DGGITQSPKYLFRKEGQNVTLSCEQNLNHDAMYWYRQDPGQGLRLIYYSQIVNDFQKGDIAEGYSVSREKKESFPLTVTSAQKNPTAFYLCASSVEAGVSEQFFGPGTRLTVL.

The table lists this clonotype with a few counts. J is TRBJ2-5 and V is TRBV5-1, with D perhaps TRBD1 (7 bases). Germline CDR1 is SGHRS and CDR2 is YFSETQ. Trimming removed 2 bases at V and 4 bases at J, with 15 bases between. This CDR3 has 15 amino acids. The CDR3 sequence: CASSLGNRGGETQYF. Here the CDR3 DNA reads TGCGCCAGCAGCTTAGGAAACAGGGGAGGAGAGACCCAGTACTTC.

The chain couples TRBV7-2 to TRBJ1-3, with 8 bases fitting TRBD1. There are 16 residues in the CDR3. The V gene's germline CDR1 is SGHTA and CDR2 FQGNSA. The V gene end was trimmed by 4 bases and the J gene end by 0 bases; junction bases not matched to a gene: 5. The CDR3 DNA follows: TGTGCCAGCAGCTCCGGGACAGGTTACTCTGGAAACACCATATATTTT. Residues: CASSSGTGYSGNTIYF.

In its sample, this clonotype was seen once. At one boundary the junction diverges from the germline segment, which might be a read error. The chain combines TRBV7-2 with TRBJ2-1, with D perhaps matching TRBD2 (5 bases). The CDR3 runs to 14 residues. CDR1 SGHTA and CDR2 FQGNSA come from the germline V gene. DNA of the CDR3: TGTGACAGCAGCGGCCGGACTCACTACAATGAGCAGTTCTTC. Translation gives CDSSGRTHYNEQFF.

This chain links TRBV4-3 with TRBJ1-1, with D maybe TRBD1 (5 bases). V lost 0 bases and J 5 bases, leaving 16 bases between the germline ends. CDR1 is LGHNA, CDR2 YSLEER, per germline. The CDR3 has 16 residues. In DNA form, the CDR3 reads TGCGCCAGCAGCCAAGATGGAGCAGGCCGGGGGACTGAAGCTTTCTTT. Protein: CASSQDGAGRGTEAFF.

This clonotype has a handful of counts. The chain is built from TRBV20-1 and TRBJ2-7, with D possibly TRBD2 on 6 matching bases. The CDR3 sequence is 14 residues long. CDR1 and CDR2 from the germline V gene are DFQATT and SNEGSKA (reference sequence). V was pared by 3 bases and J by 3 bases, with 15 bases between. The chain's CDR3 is CSARVAAGSYEQYF. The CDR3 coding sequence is TGCAGTGCTAGGGTGGCCGCCGGGAGCTACGAGCAGTACTTC.

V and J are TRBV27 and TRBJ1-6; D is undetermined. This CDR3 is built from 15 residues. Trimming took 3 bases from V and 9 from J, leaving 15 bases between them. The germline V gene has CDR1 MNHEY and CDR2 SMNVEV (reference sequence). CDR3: CASSFGSRVASPLHF. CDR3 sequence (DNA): TGTGCCAGCAGTTTTGGGAGCCGGGTGGCTTCACCCCTCCACTTT.

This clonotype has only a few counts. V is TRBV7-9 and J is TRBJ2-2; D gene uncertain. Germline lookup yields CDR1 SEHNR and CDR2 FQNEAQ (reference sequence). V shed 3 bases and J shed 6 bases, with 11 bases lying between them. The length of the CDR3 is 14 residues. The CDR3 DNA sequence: TGTGCCAGCAGCTTCGCCTCTAGGGCCGGGGAGCTGTTTTTT. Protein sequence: CASSFASRAGELFF.

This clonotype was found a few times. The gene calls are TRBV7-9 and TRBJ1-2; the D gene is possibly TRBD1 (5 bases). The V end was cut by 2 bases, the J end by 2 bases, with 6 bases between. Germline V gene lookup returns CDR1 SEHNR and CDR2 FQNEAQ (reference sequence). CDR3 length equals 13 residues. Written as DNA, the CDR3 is TGTGCCAGCAGCTTACAGGGAAACTATGGCTACACCTTC. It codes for CASSLQGNYGYTF.

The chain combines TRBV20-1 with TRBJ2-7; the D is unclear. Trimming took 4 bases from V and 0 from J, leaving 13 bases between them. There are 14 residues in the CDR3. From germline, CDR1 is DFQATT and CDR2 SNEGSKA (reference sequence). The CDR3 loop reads CSANPVPGSYEQYF. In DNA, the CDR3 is TGCAGTGCTAACCCGGTGCCCGGCTCCTACGAGCAGTACTTC.

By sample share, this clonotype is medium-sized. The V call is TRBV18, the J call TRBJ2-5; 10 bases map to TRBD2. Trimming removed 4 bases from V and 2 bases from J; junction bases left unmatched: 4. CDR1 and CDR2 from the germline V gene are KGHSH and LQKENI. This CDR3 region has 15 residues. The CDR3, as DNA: TGTGCCAGCTCACGGACTAGCGGAGGACAAGAGACCCAGTACTTC. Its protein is CASSRTSGGQETQYF.

The CDR3 DNA reads TGCGCCAGCAGCTCCCAAGGGGGGCTCGGGGAGCTGTTTTTT. Its protein product is CASSSQGGLGELFF. V is TRBV5-1 and J is TRBJ2-2, with D possibly being TRBD1 or TRBD2 (6 bases each). The germline V gene encodes CDR1 SGHRS and CDR2 YFSETQ. V was pared by 3 bases and J by 7 bases, with 13 bases between. This CDR3 comprises 14 residues.

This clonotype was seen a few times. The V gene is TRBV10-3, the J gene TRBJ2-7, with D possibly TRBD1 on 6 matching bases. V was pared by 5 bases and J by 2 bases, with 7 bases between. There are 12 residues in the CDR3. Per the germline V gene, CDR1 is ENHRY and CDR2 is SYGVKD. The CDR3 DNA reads TGTGCCATCAGTAGGGACACCTACGAGCAGTACGTC. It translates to CAISRDTYEQYV.

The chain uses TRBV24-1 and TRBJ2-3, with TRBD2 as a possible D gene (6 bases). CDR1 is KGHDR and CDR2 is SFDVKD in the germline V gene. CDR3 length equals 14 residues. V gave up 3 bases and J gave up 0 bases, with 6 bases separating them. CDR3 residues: CATSDGGSTDTQYF. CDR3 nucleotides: TGTGCCACCAGTGATGGGGGGAGCACAGATACGCAGTATTTT.

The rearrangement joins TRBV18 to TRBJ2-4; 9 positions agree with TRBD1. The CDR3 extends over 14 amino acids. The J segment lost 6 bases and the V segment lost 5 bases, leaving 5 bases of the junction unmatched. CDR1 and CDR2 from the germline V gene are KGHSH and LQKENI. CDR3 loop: CASSVGTGRNIQYF. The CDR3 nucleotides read TGTGCCAGCTCAGTTGGGACAGGGAGAAACATTCAGTACTTC.

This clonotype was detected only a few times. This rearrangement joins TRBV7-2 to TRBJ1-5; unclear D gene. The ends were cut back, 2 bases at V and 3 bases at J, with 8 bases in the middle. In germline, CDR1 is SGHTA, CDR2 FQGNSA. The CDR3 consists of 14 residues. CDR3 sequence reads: CASSLMPDNQPQHF. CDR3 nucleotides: TGTGCCAGCAGCTTAATGCCGGACAATCAGCCCCAGCATTTT.

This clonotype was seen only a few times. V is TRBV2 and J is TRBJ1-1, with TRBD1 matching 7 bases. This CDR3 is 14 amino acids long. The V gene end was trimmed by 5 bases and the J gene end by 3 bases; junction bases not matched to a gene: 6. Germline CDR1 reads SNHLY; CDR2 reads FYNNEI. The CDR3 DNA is TGTGCCAGCAGTTATAACAGGGGCGACACTGAAGCTTTCTTT. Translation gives CASSYNRGDTEAFF.

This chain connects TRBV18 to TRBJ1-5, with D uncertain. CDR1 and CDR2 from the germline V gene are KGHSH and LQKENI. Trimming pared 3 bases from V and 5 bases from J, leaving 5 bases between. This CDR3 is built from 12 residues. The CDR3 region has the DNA TGTGCCAGCTCACCGGAAGATCAGCCCCAGCATTTT. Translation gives CASSPEDQPQHF.

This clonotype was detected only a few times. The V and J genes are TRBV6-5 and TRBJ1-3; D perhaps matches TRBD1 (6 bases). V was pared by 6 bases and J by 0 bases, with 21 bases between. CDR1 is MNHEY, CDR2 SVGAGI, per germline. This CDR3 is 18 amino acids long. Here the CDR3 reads CASRRTGHSSLSGNTIYF. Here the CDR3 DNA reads TGTGCCAGCAGACGGACGGGACACTCGAGCCTCTCTGGAAACACCATATATTTT.

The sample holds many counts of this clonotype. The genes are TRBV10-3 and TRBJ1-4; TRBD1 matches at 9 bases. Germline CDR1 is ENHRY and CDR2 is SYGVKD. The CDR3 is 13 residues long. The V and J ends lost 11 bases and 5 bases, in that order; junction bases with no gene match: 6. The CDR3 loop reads CAARTGENEKLFF. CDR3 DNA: TGTGCCGCCCGGACAGGGGAAAATGAAAAACTGTTTTTT.

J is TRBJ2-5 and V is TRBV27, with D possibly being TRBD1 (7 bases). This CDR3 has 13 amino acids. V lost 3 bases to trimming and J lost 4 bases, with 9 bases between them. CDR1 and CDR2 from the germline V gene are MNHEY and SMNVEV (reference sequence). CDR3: CASSFQGGETQYF. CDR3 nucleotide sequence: TGTGCCAGCAGTTTTCAGGGGGGAGAGACCCAGTACTTC.